This note documents a single T cell receptor (beta chain) sequence. Its matching antigen is unknown. The sequenced fragment ends 3 residues before the CDR3 boundary, so the rest is inferred from the germline J gene. The CDR3 has 15 residues. V trimming: 2 bases; J trimming: 2 bases; junction bases outside the gene matches: 3. The germline V gene encodes CDR1 MNHNS and CDR2 SASEGT. The entry originates in a study of T cells in women clearing cervical HPV infection. Study at large: HLA type stays a possible confounder, typing being limited. Findings of the study overall: Associations may precede or follow infection; HPV-specific or memory T cells were not isolated.

Assay: immunoSEQ multiplex PCR; the TCRdb copy retains only in-frame clones and omits some. Its table lists about 36,000 clones. This receptor was identified in a woman aged 18 to 75 with a cervical HPV16 infection that either progressed to CIN3+ or cleared (not recorded which). Sequences were obtained from blood buffy coat. The chain links TRBV6-1 to TRBJ2-7; 10 positions agree with TRBD1. The covered CDR3 bases are TGTGCCAGCAGTGAATGGACAGGGGGGACCTACGAG. Translation gives CASSEWTGGTYE. The full CDR3 protein is CASSEWTGGTYEQYF.